Below are 7 T cell receptor beta chains sequenced from a single sample in a study of STAT3 mutations in large granular lymphocyte leukemia. Here immunoSEQ multiplex PCR was the method, and the copy in TCRdb shows in-frame clones only, minus some. The sample has around 13,000 clones; 90% are singletons. The antigens these receptors bind are not known. General study findings and limits: In T-cell large granular lymphocyte leukemia, about half of patients showed multiple immunodominant subclonotypes.

The sequencing input was peripheral blood mononuclear cells. All receptors derive from a man aged 40-55 years with T-cell large granular lymphocyte leukemia. Some clones in this sample may be carry-over from other donors' samples.

This clone was seen once. The chain recombines TRBV5-1 with TRBJ1-2; 8 bases map to TRBD1. The V and J ends lost 4 bases and 8 bases, in that order; junction bases with no gene match: 13. Per germline, CDR1 SGHRS and CDR2 YFSETQ. This CDR3 contains 15 residues. The DNA for the CDR3 is TGCGCCAGCAGCGCCTACCGCCAGGGGGCGGGGGGCTACACCTTC. Translation gives CASSAYRQGAGGYTF. Based on the CDR3 plus reference TRBV5-1 and TRBJ1-2, the full variable domain is KAGVTQTPRYLIKTRGQQVTLSCSPISGHRSVSWYQQTPGQGLQFLFEYFSETQRNKGNFPGRFSGRQFSNSRSEMNVSTLELGDSALYLCASSAYRQGAGGYTFGSGTRLTVV.

The gene calls are TRBV5-4 and TRBJ2-7; D is unclear. Germline CDR1 SGHNT, CDR2 YYREEE (reference sequence). V was cut by 3 bases and J by 0 bases, with 4 bases left in between. The CDR3 extends over 12 amino acids. The CDR3 DNA reads TGTGCCAGCAGCTCTGGCTCCTACGAGCAGTACTTC. Its translation: CASSSGSYEQYF.

The gene calls are TRBV4-3 and TRBJ2-7; D is ambiguous. Between the trimmed V and J ends, which lost 0 bases and 0 bases, there was a span of 9 bases. This CDR3 has 15 amino acids. Germline values: CDR1 LGHNA, CDR2 YSLEER. This CDR3 is CASSQDRTVSYEQYF. DNA for the CDR3: TGCGCCAGCAGCCAAGATAGAACAGTCTCCTACGAGCAGTACTTC.

This clone was detected only once. The V call is TRBV5-6, the J call TRBJ2-7; 7 nucleotides agree with TRBD1. V lost 0 bases and J lost 8; bases outside the gene matches: 11. The CDR3 extends over 15 amino acids. Per the germline V gene, CDR1 is SGHDT and CDR2 is YYEEEE. The DNA of the CDR3 is TGTGCCAGCAGCTTGGACCGACAGGGCGAGGCTCAGCAGTACTTC. Translating gives CASSLDRQGEAQQYF.

Only a few counts were recorded for this clone. The chain joins TRBV7-2 to TRBJ2-3; D uncertain. From germline, CDR1 is SGHTA and CDR2 FQGNSA. This CDR3 spans 13 amino acids. The V end was cut by 3 bases, the J end by 5 bases, with 9 bases between. The CDR3 DNA follows: TGTGCCAGCAGCTTTAATGCCGGAGATACGCAGTATTTT. Protein: CASSFNAGDTQYF.

This sequence joins TRBV5-1 and TRBJ1-1; D unclear. The CDR3 spans 15 residues. Germline values: CDR1 SGHRS, CDR2 YFSETQ. Trimming left V 4 bases short and J 0 bases short, with 13 bases between. DNA for the CDR3: TGCGCCAGCAGCCCCGACGGGCGCATGAACACTGAAGCTTTCTTT. It specifies CASSPDGRMNTEAFF.

The chain recombines TRBV5-4 with TRBJ1-1; possible D gene TRBD1, 6 bases. V was shortened by 4 bases and J by 6 bases, with 19 bases between the two germline ends. The germline V gene has CDR1 SGHNT and CDR2 YYREEE (reference sequence). The CDR3 extends over 15 amino acids. The CDR3 DNA reads TGTGCCAGCAGCCCTGGGGGCGACAGTTTCGCTGAAGCTTTCTTT. It translates to CASSPGGDSFAEAFF.